Listed below are T cell receptor beta chains from one sample, sequenced in a study of T cell responses to AZD1222 COVID-19 vaccine. Repertoires were generated with immunoSEQ multiplex PCR, while TCRdb's copy carries only in-frame clones and drops some. The sample lists 150,000 or so clones; around 85% were seen once. The input for sequencing was peripheral blood, taken on day 0 of MenACWY control vaccination. The receptors originated from an adult in good health. The CDR3 runs from the conserved cysteine through the conserved F or W. The order of the fields is J gene, CDR3 length, clone size, D gene, V gene, CDR3 protein, CDR3 DNA. A D gene is named only where the DNA matches it firmly. Size values are once, few and many counts, or a class for expanded clones, and some rows have none.

J: TRBJ1-4
length: 18
size: -
D: TRBD1
V: TRBV3-1/TRBV3-2
CDR3: CASSQGDRGPATNEKLFF
DNA: TGTGCCAGCAGCCAGGGGGACAGGGGGCCCGCAACTAATGAAAAACTGTTTTTT

J: TRBJ1-6
length: 17
size: -
D: -
V: TRBV7-8
CDR3: CASSLPNGTDHNSPLHF
DNA: TGTGCCAGCAGCTTACCAAACGGGACGGACCATAATTCACCCCTCCACTTT

J: TRBJ1-5
length: 13
size: -
D: -
V: TRBV12-3/TRBV12-4
CDR3: CASSLESMQPQHF
DNA: TGTGCCAGCAGTTTGGAATCGATGCAGCCCCAGCATTTT

J: TRBJ1-1
length: 14
size: -
D: -
V: TRBV6-2/TRBV6-3
CDR3: CASSSQEVGTEAFF
DNA: TGTGCCAGCAGTTCCCAAGAGGTTGGCACTGAAGCTTTCTTT

J: TRBJ1-1
length: 13
size: -
D: -
V: TRBV2
CDR3: CASTYRASTEAFF
DNA: TGTGCCAGCACATACAGGGCGAGCACTGAAGCTTTCTTT

J: TRBJ1-4
length: 16
size: -
D: -
V: TRBV7-8
CDR3: CASSSFVGTTNEKLFF
DNA: TGTGCCAGCAGCTCTTTCGTCGGGACAACTAATGAAAAACTGTTTTTT

J: TRBJ1-2
length: 14
size: -
D: TRBD1
V: TRBV28
CDR3: CASSRQGVAYGYTF
DNA: TGTGCCAGCAGCCGACAGGGGGTAGCCTATGGCTACACCTTC

J: TRBJ2-2
length: 15
size: -
D: -
V: TRBV19
CDR3: CASRTRGGNTGELFF
DNA: TGTGCCAGTAGGACCAGGGGGGGGAACACCGGGGAGCTGTTTTTT

J: TRBJ1-1
length: 13
size: -
D: -
V: TRBV28
CDR3: CASSPSGYSEAFF
DNA: TGTGCCAGCAGCCCTTCAGGGTACTCAGAAGCTTTCTTT

J: TRBJ1-2
length: 14
size: -
D: -
V: TRBV24-1
CDR3: CATSDLDPNYGYTF
DNA: TGTGCCACCAGTGATCTGGACCCTAACTATGGCTACACCTTC

J: TRBJ2-7
length: 12
size: -
D: -
V: TRBV29-1
CDR3: CSVAGTDGGQYF
DNA: TGCAGCGTAGCCGGGACCGACGGAGGGCAGTACTTC

J: TRBJ2-1
length: 15
size: once
D: -
V: TRBV28
CDR3: CASRGTVGLYNEQFF
DNA: TGTGCCAGCAGGGGGACTGTGGGACTTTACAATGAGCAGTTCTTC

J: TRBJ2-1
length: 13
size: once
D: -
V: TRBV14
CDR3: CASSQGVYNEQFF
DNA: TGTGCCAGCAGCCAAGGAGTGTACAATGAGCAGTTCTTC

J: TRBJ2-2
length: 14
size: once
D: -
V: TRBV5-1
CDR3: CASSLDGNTGELFF
DNA: TGCGCCAGCAGCTTGGACGGCAACACCGGGGAGCTGTTTTTT

J: TRBJ2-1
length: 15
size: -
D: TRBD2
V: TRBV25-1
CDR3: CASSALSGKELKQFF
DNA: TGTGCCAGCAGCGCCCTTAGCGGGAAGGAATTGAAGCAGTTCTTC

J: TRBJ1-5
length: 15
size: -
D: -
V: TRBV5-6
CDR3: CASSLGSSRNQPQHF
DNA: TGTGCCAGCAGCCTGGGGTCATCCCGCAATCAGCCCCAGCATTTT

J: TRBJ1-1
length: 13
size: -
D: TRBD1
V: TRBV27
CDR3: CASTRQGAGEAFF
DNA: TGTGCCAGCACACGGCAGGGGGCAGGTGAAGCTTTCTTT

J: TRBJ1-5
length: 13
size: -
D: -
V: TRBV7-9
CDR3: CASSPSSNQPQHF
DNA: TGTGCCAGCAGCCCCTCTAGCAATCAGCCCCAGCATTTT

J: TRBJ2-3
length: 17
size: once
D: -
V: TRBV5-1
CDR3: CASSPLIGGKTTDTQYF
DNA: TGCGCCAGCAGCCCCTTGATTGGGGGGAAAACCACAGATACGCAGTATTTT

J: TRBJ1-6
length: 15
size: -
D: -
V: TRBV21-1
CDR3: CASSKAVRGNSPLHF
DNA: TGTGCCAGCAGCAAAGCGGTCAGGGGTAATTCACCCCTCCACTTT

J: TRBJ1-3
length: 18
size: -
D: -
V: TRBV29-1
CDR3: CSVAGVGGLSSSGNTIYF
DNA: TGCAGCGTTGCGGGGGTAGGAGGGCTCTCGAGCTCTGGAAACACCATATATTTT

J: TRBJ2-2
length: 16
size: -
D: -
V: TRBV28
CDR3: CASSLFSRLGTGELFF
DNA: TGTGCCAGCAGTTTATTCAGCAGACTGGGGACCGGGGAGCTGTTTTTT

J: TRBJ1-5
length: 14
size: few
D: -
V: TRBV2
CDR3: CASIEGWGGQPQHF
DNA: TGTGCCAGCATCGAAGGGTGGGGTGGGCAGCCCCAGCATTTT

J: TRBJ1-1
length: 15
size: -
D: -
V: TRBV2
CDR3: CASSDTPAWGGEAFF
DNA: TGTGCCAGCAGTGACACGCCGGCATGGGGTGGGGAAGCTTTCTTT

J: TRBJ1-2
length: 14
size: -
D: -
V: TRBV29-1
CDR3: CSVQVRGIGYGYTF
DNA: TGCAGCGTCCAAGTGAGGGGAATAGGGTATGGCTACACCTTC

J: TRBJ2-5
length: 16
size: -
D: -
V: TRBV4-1
CDR3: CASSQGFSGYQETQYF
DNA: TGCGCCAGCAGCCAAGGGTTTAGCGGTTACCAAGAGACCCAGTACTTC

J: TRBJ1-6
length: 12
size: -
D: -
V: TRBV7-9
CDR3: CASSLLDSPLHF
DNA: TGTGCCAGCAGCTTATTGGATTCACCCCTCCACTTT

J: TRBJ1-2
length: 12
size: once
D: -
V: TRBV7-2
CDR3: CASRASNYGYTF
DNA: TGTGCCAGTAGGGCCTCCAACTATGGCTACACCTTC

J: TRBJ1-1
length: 14
size: -
D: TRBD1
V: TRBV19
CDR3: CASSMTGMGTEAFF
DNA: TGTGCCAGTAGTATGACAGGGATGGGCACTGAAGCTTTCTTT

J: TRBJ2-7
length: 12
size: -
D: TRBD2
V: TRBV7-2
CDR3: CASSWGGGKQYF
DNA: TGTGCCAGCAGCTGGGGGGGAGGGAAGCAGTACTTC

J: TRBJ1-5
length: 13
size: few
D: -
V: TRBV19
CDR3: CASSRGVNQPQHF
DNA: TGTGCCAGTAGCCGGGGGGTCAATCAGCCCCAGCATTTT

J: TRBJ2-5
length: 11
size: few
D: -
V: TRBV20-1
CDR3: CSAQAQETQYF
DNA: TGCAGTGCTCAGGCCCAAGAGACCCAGTACTTC

J: TRBJ1-5
length: 14
size: -
D: -
V: TRBV28
CDR3: CASRSGQFTGPQHF
DNA: TGTGCCAGCAGGTCAGGACAGTTCACGGGGCCCCAGCATTTT

J: TRBJ2-6
length: 15
size: -
D: -
V: TRBV3-1/TRBV3-2
CDR3: CASSLALSGANVLTF
DNA: TGTGCCAGCAGCCTTGCCCTCTCTGGGGCCAACGTCCTGACTTTC

J: TRBJ2-2
length: 12
size: -
D: -
V: TRBV5-1
CDR3: CASGGVAGELFF
DNA: TGCGCCAGCGGCGGCGTGGCCGGGGAGCTGTTTTTT

J: TRBJ2-6
length: 16
size: -
D: -
V: TRBV5-1
CDR3: CASSLVGGAGANVLTF
DNA: TGCGCCAGCAGCTTGGTCGGGGGAGCTGGGGCCAACGTCCTGACTTTC

J: TRBJ2-4
length: 16
size: -
D: -
V: TRBV5-1
CDR3: CASSLRGAQAKNIQYF
DNA: TGCGCCAGCAGCTTGAGGGGGGCGCAAGCCAAAAACATTCAGTACTTC

J: TRBJ1-5
length: 13
size: -
D: -
V: TRBV6-5
CDR3: CASRMTDLRPQHF
DNA: TGTGCCAGCAGGATGACAGATCTTCGTCCCCAGCATTTT

J: TRBJ1-2
length: 13
size: -
D: -
V: TRBV10-3
CDR3: CAISEVDSSGYTF
DNA: TGTGCCATCAGTGAGGTGGACAGCAGCGGCTACACCTTC

J: TRBJ1-3
length: 17
size: -
D: -
V: TRBV5-4
CDR3: CASSLGLPGAGRNTIYF
DNA: TGTGCCAGCAGCTTGGGTTTACCGGGGGCCGGGAGGAACACCATATATTTT

J: TRBJ2-1
length: 16
size: -
D: -
V: TRBV5-1
CDR3: CASSLASGPFFNEQFF
DNA: TGCGCCAGCAGCTTGGCTTCAGGGCCGTTCTTCAATGAGCAGTTCTTC

J: TRBJ1-5
length: 13
size: few
D: -
V: TRBV6-1
CDR3: CASSEKGDQPQHF
DNA: TGTGCCAGCAGTGAAAAGGGGGATCAGCCCCAGCATTTT

J: TRBJ2-6
length: 16
size: -
D: -
V: TRBV5-1
CDR3: CASSLDPGVGANVLTF
DNA: TGCGCCAGCAGCTTGGACCCGGGGGTCGGGGCCAACGTCCTGACTTTC

J: TRBJ1-5
length: 16
size: -
D: -
V: TRBV3-1/TRBV3-2
CDR3: CASSQDRRDSNQPQHF
DNA: TGTGCCAGCAGCCAAGATCGGCGAGATAGCAATCAGCCCCAGCATTTT

J: TRBJ2-2
length: 12
size: -
D: -
V: TRBV27
CDR3: CASRRITGELFF
DNA: TGTGCCAGCAGAAGGATCACCGGGGAGCTGTTTTTT

J: TRBJ1-5
length: 13
size: few
D: -
V: TRBV6-1
CDR3: CASSEAFDQPQHF
DNA: TGTGCCAGCAGTGAAGCCTTTGATCAGCCCCAGCATTTT

J: TRBJ1-4
length: 13
size: -
D: -
V: TRBV6-1
CDR3: CASSDKGDEKLFF
DNA: TGTGCCAGCAGTGACAAGGGGGATGAAAAACTGTTTTTT

J: TRBJ1-2
length: 11
size: -
D: -
V: TRBV6-2/TRBV6-3
CDR3: CASSPSRDYTF
DNA: TGTGCCAGCAGCCCTTCCAGGGACTACACCTTC

J: TRBJ1-6
length: 15
size: -
D: -
V: TRBV5-1
CDR3: CASSLGTAAEGPLHF
DNA: TGCGCCAGCAGCTTGGGGACAGCGGCGGAGGGGCCCCTCCACTTT

J: TRBJ1-2
length: 12
size: -
D: -
V: TRBV28
CDR3: CASSLGELGYTF
DNA: TGTGCCAGCAGTTTGGGGGAGCTGGGCTACACCTTC

J: TRBJ1-3
length: 13
size: -
D: -
V: TRBV19
CDR3: CASRALTGNTIYF
DNA: TGTGCCAGTAGGGCCTTGACTGGAAACACCATATATTTT

J: TRBJ1-2
length: 13
size: once
D: -
V: TRBV30
CDR3: CAWSVLQEDGYTF
DNA: TGTGCCTGGAGTGTACTACAGGAGGATGGCTACACCTTC

J: TRBJ2-7
length: 15
size: -
D: -
V: TRBV7-2
CDR3: CASSWDPRGYYEQYF
DNA: TGTGCCAGCAGCTGGGACCCCCGTGGGTACTACGAGCAGTACTTC